This entry lists 24 T cell receptor beta chains sequenced from one sample in a study of cytomegalovirus exposure and HLA in healthy donors. The PCR was carried out with 60 Vbeta primers and 13 Jbeta primers. Sequenced by immunoSEQ multiplex PCR; TCRdb stores in-frame clones only, minus some. The sample contains some 88,000 clones, about 63% of which appear only once. Sample: PBMCs. These TCRs come from a woman aged 25-40 years in good health and CMV-seronegative.

This clone showed up just once. This chain joins TRBV7-8 and TRBJ2-4, with 8 bases that match TRBD2. Trimming cost V 5 bases and J 7 bases; bases outside gene matches: 10. This CDR3 is 15 amino acids long. Germline-derived CDR1 and CDR2 are SGHVS and FQNEAQ. CDR3 region: CASSIGTSGSNIQYF. DNA of the CDR3: TGTGCCAGCAGCATCGGGACTAGTGGTTCCAACATTCAGTACTTC.

This clone was seen only a few times. The J gene is TRBJ1-1, the V gene TRBV20-1; the D gene is possibly TRBD1 (6 bases). V lost 4 bases and J lost 6, with 9 bases in between. CDR1 DFQATT and CDR2 SNEGSKA come from the germline V gene (reference sequence). This CDR3 has 11 amino acids. The CDR3 DNA sequence: TGCAGTGCTACACAGGGATCTGAAGCTTTCTTT. Its protein product is CSATQGSEAFF.

The rearrangement uses TRBV5-5 and TRBJ1-2, with 8 nucleotides matching TRBD1. The CDR3 consists of 14 residues. CDR1 and CDR2 (germline): SGHKS, YYEKEE (reference sequence). The V gene end was trimmed by 4 bases and the J gene end by 0 bases; junction bases not matched to a gene: 2. This chain's CDR3 is CASSQDRANYGYTF. In DNA form, the CDR3 reads TGTGCCAGCAGCCAGGACAGGGCTAACTATGGCTACACCTTC.

A few counts support this clone. V gene TRBV18 combines with J gene TRBJ2-3; TRBD2 matches at 7 bases. Germline V lookup: CDR1 KGHSH, CDR2 LQKENI. The CDR3 contains 14 residues. The V segment lost 6 bases and the J segment 0 bases; nucleotides outside the gene matches: 3. The DNA of the CDR3 is TGTGCCAGCTCCCAGCGGGGTAGCACAGATACGCAGTATTTT. This translates into CASSQRGSTDTQYF.

The V gene is TRBV27, the J gene TRBJ2-2; 11 bases fit TRBD2. V shed 0 bases and J 8 bases; nucleotides not matched to a gene: 5. The CDR3 length is 16 residues. CDR1 is MNHEY and CDR2 is SMNVEV in the germline V gene (reference sequence). CDR3 DNA: TGTGCCAGCAGTTTATCACCTAGCGGGAGGAAGGGGGAGCTGTTTTTT. Its protein product is CASSLSPSGRKGELFF.

The rearrangement links TRBV21-1 to TRBJ2-1; TRBD2, the table's D call, lacks a check against the DNA. TRBV21-1 is designated a pseudogene. There are 16 residues in the CDR3. CDR3 nucleotides: TGTGCCAGCAGCAAAGGGTCGGGGGGCGCCTACAATGAGCAGTTCTTC. Residues: CASSKGSGGAYNEQFF.

A few counts support this clone. The chain couples TRBV4-1 to TRBJ1-4; D remains unclear. Trimming removed 0 bases at V and 7 bases at J, with 12 bases between. Germline values: CDR1 MGHRA, CDR2 YSYEKL. This CDR3 is built from 15 residues. CDR3 in amino acids: CASSQERGVGEKLFF. CDR3 DNA: TGCGCCAGCAGCCAAGAGCGGGGAGTGGGTGAAAAACTGTTTTTT.

This chain uses TRBV28 with TRBJ2-5; no firm D call. The germline V gene encodes CDR1 MDHEN and CDR2 SYDVKM. The germline V and J ends were trimmed by 6 bases and 5 bases, with 10 bases remaining between them. There are 12 residues in the CDR3. CDR3 DNA: TGTGCCAGCAGCTCGGTGGTCGAGACCCAGTACTTC. Its protein product is CASSSVVETQYF.

J is TRBJ2-7 and V is TRBV10-1; perhaps TRBD2 as D (5 bases). In germline, CDR1 is WNHNN, CDR2 SYGVQD (reference sequence). The CDR3 sequence is 11 residues long. Trimming stripped 6 bases from V and 7 bases from J, with 10 bases between. The CDR3 sequence is CASSGNEEQYF. In DNA form, the CDR3 reads TGCGCCAGCAGCGGGAACGAGGAGCAGTACTTC.

This clone showed up just a few times. The chain links TRBV7-3 to TRBJ2-1; 7 bases are shared with TRBD1. V trimming: 5 bases; J trimming: 9 bases; junction bases outside the gene matches: 7. Germline CDR1 reads SGHTA; CDR2 reads FQGTGA. This CDR3 has 13 amino acids. The CDR3 sequence: CASSHSGGGEQFF. Here the CDR3 DNA reads TGTGCCAGCAGCCATTCAGGGGGTGGTGAGCAGTTCTTC.

This clone turned up a few times. This rearrangement joins TRBV19 to TRBJ1-1; a possible D gene is TRBD1 (6 bases). V was pared by 10 bases and J by 0 bases, with 18 bases between. Germline CDR1 reads LNHDA; CDR2 reads SQIVND (reference sequence). CDR3 length equals 15 residues. The CDR3 region has the DNA TGTGCCACCACGTCGGGGGGCTTCATGAACACTGAAGCTTTCTTT. Encoded protein: CATTSGGFMNTEAFF.

This chain uses TRBV5-1 with TRBJ2-1, with 10 nucleotides matching TRBD1. The trim removed 6 bases at V and 4 bases at J, leaving 1 base unmatched. This CDR3 contains 13 residues. CDR1 is SGHRS and CDR2 is YFSETQ in the germline V gene. The DNA of the CDR3 is TGCGCCAGCAAGGGACAGGGGTACAATGAGCAGTTCTTC. This gives the protein CASKGQGYNEQFF.

The chain combines TRBV4-1 with TRBJ1-5, with no clear D. This CDR3 has 16 residues. The germline V and J ends were trimmed by 3 bases and 1 base, with 13 bases remaining between them. From germline, CDR1 is MGHRA and CDR2 YSYEKL. The CDR3 coding sequence is TGCGCCAGCAGCCAGCTGGGAGAACGGAGCAATCAGCCCCAGCATTTT. It codes for CASSQLGERSNQPQHF.

V is TRBV29-1 and J is TRBJ2-7, with D perhaps matching TRBD2 (6 bases). The germline CDR1 and CDR2 sequences are SQVTM and ANQGSEA. V shed 3 bases and J shed 1 base, with 13 bases lying between them. The CDR3 has 14 residues. The CDR3 here is CSVDFAGGSYEQYF. DNA for the CDR3: TGCAGCGTTGACTTCGCCGGGGGATCCTACGAGCAGTACTTC.

V is TRBV11-2 and J is TRBJ1-3; TRBD1 matches 7 bases. Germline trimming cut 0 bases from V and 6 bases from J; bases unmatched to any gene: 2. This CDR3 is 14 amino acids long. Looked up from germline, CDR1 is SGHAT and CDR2 is FQNNGV. The CDR3 loop is CASSLEDRLNTIYF. The CDR3 nucleotides read TGTGCCAGCAGCTTAGAGGACAGGTTAAACACCATATATTTT.

This clone was seen more than once but under ten times. The rearrangement links TRBV28 to TRBJ2-7; 7 positions agree with TRBD2. Germline trimming cut 5 bases from V and 4 bases from J; bases unmatched to any gene: 14. Germline V gives CDR1 MDHEN, CDR2 SYDVKM. This CDR3 is 16 amino acids long. The CDR3: CASSASGAGVGYEQYF. CDR3 nucleotide sequence: TGTGCCAGCAGTGCCTCTGGGGCGGGAGTGGGGTACGAGCAGTACTTC.

This clone is a singleton in its sample. In DNA form, the CDR3 reads TGTGCCAGCAGCCTCCGACAGACTGGCACTGAAGCTTTCTTT. This encodes CASSLRQTGTEAFF. The V and J genes are TRBV7-9 and TRBJ1-1; the D gene is possibly TRBD1 (5 bases). The CDR3 is made up of 14 amino acids. V was clipped by 5 bases and J by 4 bases, with 14 bases between them. Germline CDR1 and CDR2: SEHNR and FQNEAQ (reference sequence).

The chain is built from TRBV30 and TRBJ1-1; TRBD1 agrees at 9 bases. Germline CDR1 is GTSNPN and CDR2 is SVGIG (reference sequence). The CDR3 is made up of 15 amino acids. V dropped 2 bases and J dropped 0; count of bases not matched to a gene: 4. The DNA of the CDR3 is TGTGCCTGGAGTCGGACAGGGGCCATGAACACTGAAGCTTTCTTT. Its translation: CAWSRTGAMNTEAFF. The complete variable domain, with remaining parts taken from reference TRBV30 and TRBJ1-1, reads SQTIHQWPATLVQPVGSPLSLECTVEGTSNPNLYWYRQAAGRGLQLLFYSVGIGQISSEVPQNLSASRPQDRQFILSSKKLLLSDSGFYLCAWSRTGAMNTEAFFGQGTRLTVV.

The chain employs TRBV5-6 and TRBJ2-7; perhaps TRBD2 as D (5 bases). Germline CDR1 is SGHDT and CDR2 is YYEEEE. This CDR3 is 15 amino acids long. The V end was cut by 3 bases, the J end by 5 bases, with 18 bases between. CDR3 protein: CASSSSRGFGDEQYF. The CDR3 nucleotides read TGTGCCAGCAGCTCATCCCGGGGTTTCGGAGACGAGCAGTACTTC.

V usage is TRBV7-7 and J usage is TRBJ2-1; 8 bases match TRBD2. The CDR3 runs 17 residues. Looked up from germline, CDR1 is SSHAT and CDR2 is FNYEAQ (reference sequence). V dropped 5 bases and J dropped 8; count of bases not matched to a gene: 17. The CDR3 protein is CASSLLPPGRSGDEQFF. For the CDR3, the DNA is TGTGCCAGCAGCCTACTACCCCCTGGACGTAGCGGGGATGAGCAGTTCTTC. The full variable domain, its missing parts supplied by reference TRBV7-7 and TRBJ2-1, is GAGVSQSPRYKVTKRGQDVTLRCDPISSHATLYWYQQALGQGPEFLTYFNYEAQPDKSGLPSDRFSAERPEGSISTLTIQRTEQRDSAMYRCASSLLPPGRSGDEQFFGPGTRLTVL.

The gene calls are TRBV6-5 and TRBJ1-2, with D perhaps TRBD1 (6 bases). V shed 0 bases and J shed 5 bases, with 13 bases lying between them. The germline V gene encodes CDR1 MNHEY and CDR2 SVGAGI. The CDR3 spans 15 residues. CDR3 protein: CASSYSRGQRYGYTF. The CDR3 nucleotides read TGTGCCAGCAGTTACTCGCGCGGACAGAGATATGGCTACACCTTC.

The rearrangement uses TRBV7-9 and TRBJ2-7; a possible D gene is TRBD2 (6 bases). Trimming stripped 7 bases from V and 10 bases from J, with 20 bases between. CDR3 length: 13 amino acids. Germline loops: CDR1 SEHNR, CDR2 FQNEAQ (reference sequence). This CDR3 is CASTAYRGLHQYF. The CDR3 nucleotides are TGTGCCAGCACCGCTTACCGGGGACTCCATCAGTACTTC.

This clone has just a few counts. In DNA, the CDR3 is TGTGCCAGCAGCCGGGGAGGGGTGAACACCGGGGAGCTGTTTTTT. This translates into CASSRGGVNTGELFF. The J gene is TRBJ2-2, the V gene TRBV4-2; 7 bases line up with TRBD2. V dropped 4 bases and J dropped 1; count of bases not matched to a gene: 3. In germline, CDR1 is LGHNA, CDR2 YNFKEQ. This CDR3 spans 15 amino acids.

This chain connects TRBV7-9 to TRBJ1-4; D is perhaps TRBD1 (6 bases). The CDR3 is 13 amino acids. Germline CDR1 and CDR2: SEHNR and FQNEAQ (reference sequence). Trimming took 5 bases from V and 13 from J, leaving 17 bases between them. The CDR3: CASSHDYRERLFF. In DNA, the CDR3 is TGTGCCAGCAGCCATGACTACAGGGAACGACTGTTTTTT.